This T cell receptor (beta chain) was recorded in a study of OX40 agonist ivuxolimab in advanced cancers. At the level of the study: Hepatocellular carcinoma, melanoma, renal cell or head and neck cancer occurred in dose-escalation patients.

Produced via immunoSEQ multiplex PCR; TCRdb's table is partial and in-frame only. The table records 71,000 or so clones, approximately 86% of them present only once. Remarks on this clone: The antigen is undetermined.

V gave up 3 bases and J gave up 2 bases; unmatched junction bases: 8. Looked up from germline, CDR1 is SGDLS and CDR2 is YYNGEE. The CDR3 extends over 16 amino acids. Whole-study results and caveats: The study observed clonal expansion of CD4+ and CD8+ blood T cells by week 6 at 0.1 to 3.0 mg/kg. Also showing low normalized T-cell clonal expansion were some of the nonresponders.

This specimen consisted of CD4+ or CD8+ T cells sorted from blood, obtained in a trial of the OX40 agonist ivuxolimab. The V gene is TRBV9, the J gene TRBJ2-3; 8 bases are shared with TRBD1. The receptor comes from an adult with an advanced solid tumor such as melanoma, head and neck, liver or kidney cancer. The CDR3 is CASSAGQGRDTDTQYF. The DNA of the CDR3 is TGTGCCAGCAGCGCAGGACAGGGAAGGGACACAGATACGCAGTATTTT.